The rows below give T cell receptor beta chains drawn from one sample of a study of blood T cell repertoires in COVID-19. Using immunoSEQ multiplex PCR, the repertoire was profiled, and TCRdb retains in-frame clones only, with some absent. The table has about 140,000 clones, 82% seen once. Sequencing used peripheral blood. These TCRs come from a woman older than 75 with acute or convalescent COVID-19. Each CDR3 is given with its conserved first and last residue. The D gene is left open where the match is weak. A clone size is listed for some rows: how often the clone was seen (once, few, many), or a class if it is expanded.

V: TRBV5-1; J: TRBJ1-5; D: TRBD1; size: -; CDR3: CASSLDAGGQPQHF; DNA: TGCGCCAGCAGCTTGGATGCAGGGGGTCAGCCCCAGCATTTT
V: TRBV2; J: TRBJ1-6; D: TRBD1; size: -; CDR3: CASRGDRGESPLHF; DNA: TGTGCCAGCAGGGGGGACAGGGGAGAATCACCCCTCCACTTT
V: TRBV2; J: TRBJ1-1; D: -; size: -; CDR3: CASISTASNTEAFF; DNA: TGTGCCAGCATATCGACAGCCTCGAACACTGAAGCTTTCTTT
V: TRBV2; J: TRBJ2-1; D: TRBD2; size: -; CDR3: CASSEPGTSADEQFF; DNA: TGTGCCAGCAGCGAGCCGGGGACTAGTGCTGATGAGCAGTTCTTC
V: TRBV14; J: TRBJ2-1; D: TRBD1; size: -; CDR3: CASRGQGGFGSYNEQFF; DNA: TGTGCCAGCCGGGGACAGGGGGGTTTCGGGTCCTACAATGAGCAGTTCTTC
V: TRBV9; J: TRBJ2-5; D: TRBD1; size: -; CDR3: CASSVLGQGQETQYF; DNA: TGTGCCAGCAGCGTATTGGGACAGGGACAAGAGACCCAGTACTTC
V: TRBV9; J: TRBJ2-5; D: TRBD2; size: -; CDR3: CASSVGLAGGQETQYF; DNA: TGTGCCAGCAGCGTAGGACTAGCGGGAGGGCAAGAGACCCAGTACTTC
V: TRBV6-1; J: TRBJ1-4; D: TRBD1; size: once; CDR3: CASSEAVGRGQVGLEKLFF; DNA: TGTGCCAGCAGTGAAGCGGTGGGCAGGGGGCAGGTTGGGCTGGAAAAACTGTTTTTT
V: TRBV15; J: TRBJ2-3; D: TRBD2; size: -; CDR3: CATSRYLAGVTDTQYF; DNA: TGTGCCACCAGCAGGTACCTAGCGGGAGTAACAGATACGCAGTATTTT
V: TRBV28; J: TRBJ2-5; D: TRBD1; size: -; CDR3: CASSNTGGSVGTQYF; DNA: TGTGCCAGCAGCAATACAGGGGGTAGTGTAGGGACCCAGTACTTC
V: TRBV6-1; J: TRBJ1-1; D: -; size: few; CDR3: CASSEWRWARATEAFF; DNA: TGTGCCAGCAGTGAATGGAGGTGGGCAAGGGCCACTGAAGCTTTCTTT
V: TRBV27; J: TRBJ2-1; D: -; size: -; CDR3: CASSLSSRGVGGADEQFF; DNA: TGTGCCAGCAGTTTATCGAGTAGAGGAGTGGGGGGGGCGGATGAGCAGTTCTTC
V: TRBV28; J: TRBJ2-7; D: TRBD1; size: -; CDR3: CASSGIDRDTYEQYF; DNA: TGTGCCAGCAGCGGAATTGACAGGGACACCTACGAGCAGTACTTC
V: TRBV21-1; J: TRBJ1-5; D: -; size: -; CDR3: CASSPQVDHGRGRNQPQHF; DNA: TGTGCCAGCAGCCCCCAAGTGGATCATGGCAGGGGAAGGAATCAGCCCCAGCATTTT
V: TRBV9; J: TRBJ1-4; D: TRBD1; size: -; CDR3: CASSVSTGGNSEKLFF; DNA: TGTGCCAGCAGCGTTTCGACAGGGGGCAATTCTGAAAAACTGTTTTTT
V: TRBV7-9; J: TRBJ2-3; D: -; size: -; CDR3: CASISQMRGESTDTQYF; DNA: TGTGCCAGCATATCCCAGATGCGGGGTGAGAGCACAGATACGCAGTATTTT
V: TRBV3-1/TRBV3-2; J: TRBJ2-3; D: TRBD2; size: once; CDR3: CASSQVEAGGGDTQYF; DNA: TGTGCCAGCAGCCAAGTCGAGGCGGGAGGAGGAGATACGCAGTATTTT
V: TRBV20-1; J: TRBJ2-3; D: TRBD2; size: -; CDR3: CSASVAGADTQYF; DNA: TGCAGTGCTAGTGTAGCGGGAGCAGATACGCAGTATTTT